The clone carrying this T cell receptor beta chain was seen only a few times. The authors ran a second PCR of 7 to 11 cycles using a sample-barcoded 5' primer and a J-beta primer mix. A single record per CDR3 protein comes from TCRdb applying MiXCR to the 5' RACE reads. The sample lists about 1.4 million distinct CDR3 sequences; roughly 60% were seen once. The sample comes from a study of blood T cells in healthy people across ages. CDR3 size: 16 residues. Germline CDR1 reads MNHEY; CDR2 reads SVGAGI. Deletions cut 0 bases from V and 2 bases from J, with 14 bases between. The sequence came from a man aged 18 to 30 in good health. Material for sequencing was blood. The chain links TRBV6-5 to TRBJ2-7; no clear D gene. The CDR3 DNA is TGTGCCAGCAGTTACTCGGTTAGGGCCCTACCCTACGAGCAGTACTTC. As protein: CASSYSVRALPYEQYF.